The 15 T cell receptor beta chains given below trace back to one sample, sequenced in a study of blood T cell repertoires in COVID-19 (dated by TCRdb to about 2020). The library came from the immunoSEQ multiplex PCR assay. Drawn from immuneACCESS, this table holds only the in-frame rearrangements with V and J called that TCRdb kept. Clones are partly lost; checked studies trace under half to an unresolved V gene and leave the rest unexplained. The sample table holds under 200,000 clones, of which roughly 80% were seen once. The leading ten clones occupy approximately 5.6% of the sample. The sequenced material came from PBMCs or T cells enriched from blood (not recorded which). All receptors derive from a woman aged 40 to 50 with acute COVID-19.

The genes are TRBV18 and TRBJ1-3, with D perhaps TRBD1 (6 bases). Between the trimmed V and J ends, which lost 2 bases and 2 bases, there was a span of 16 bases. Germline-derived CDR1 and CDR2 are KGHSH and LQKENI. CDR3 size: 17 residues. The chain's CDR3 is CASSPNGGHQTGNTIYF. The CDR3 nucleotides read TGTGCCAGCTCACCAAATGGGGGCCACCAAACTGGAAACACCATATATTTT.

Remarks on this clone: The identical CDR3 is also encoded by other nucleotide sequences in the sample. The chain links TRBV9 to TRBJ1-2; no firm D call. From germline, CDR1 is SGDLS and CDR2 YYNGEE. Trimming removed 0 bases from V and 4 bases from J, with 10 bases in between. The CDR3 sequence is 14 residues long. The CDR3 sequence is CASSVDRGSYGYTF. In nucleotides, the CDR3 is TGTGCCAGCAGCGTAGATCGGGGAAGCTATGGCTACACCTTC. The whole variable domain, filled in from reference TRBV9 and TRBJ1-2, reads DSGVTQTPKHLITATGQRVTLRCSPRSGDLSVYWYQQSLDQGLQFLIQYYNGEERAKGNILERFSAQQFPDLHSELNLSSLELGDSALYFCASSVDRGSYGYTFGSGTRLTVV.

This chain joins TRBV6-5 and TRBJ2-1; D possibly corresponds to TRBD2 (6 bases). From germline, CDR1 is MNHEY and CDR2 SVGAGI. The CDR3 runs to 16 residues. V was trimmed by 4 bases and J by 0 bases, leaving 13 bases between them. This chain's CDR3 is CASSSLAPSSYNEQFF. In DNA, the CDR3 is TGTGCCAGCAGTTCCCTAGCGCCAAGCTCCTACAATGAGCAGTTCTTC.

CDR3 DNA sequence: TGTGCCTGGAGTGTAAAAGGTCGGGGACTAGATGAGACCCAGTACTTC. Protein sequence: CAWSVKGRGLDETQYF. The J gene is TRBJ2-5, the V gene TRBV30; 8 nucleotides line up with TRBD2. Germline V gives CDR1 GTSNPN, CDR2 SVGIG (reference sequence). Losses at the gene ends were 0 bases for V and 5 bases for J; bases not matched to a gene: 11. The CDR3 is made up of 16 amino acids.

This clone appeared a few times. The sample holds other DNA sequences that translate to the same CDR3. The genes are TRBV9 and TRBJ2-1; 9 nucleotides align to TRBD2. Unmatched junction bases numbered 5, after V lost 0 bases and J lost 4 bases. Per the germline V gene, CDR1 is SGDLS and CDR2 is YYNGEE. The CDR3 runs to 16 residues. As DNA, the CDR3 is TGTGCCAGCAGCGTAGTGGCGGGAGGGTTTTACAATGAGCAGTTCTTC. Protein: CASSVVAGGFYNEQFF. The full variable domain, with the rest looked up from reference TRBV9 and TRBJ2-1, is DSGVTQTPKHLITATGQRVTLRCSPRSGDLSVYWYQQSLDQGLQFLIQYYNGEERAKGNILERFSAQQFPDLHSELNLSSLELGDSALYFCASSVVAGGFYNEQFFGPGTRLTVL.

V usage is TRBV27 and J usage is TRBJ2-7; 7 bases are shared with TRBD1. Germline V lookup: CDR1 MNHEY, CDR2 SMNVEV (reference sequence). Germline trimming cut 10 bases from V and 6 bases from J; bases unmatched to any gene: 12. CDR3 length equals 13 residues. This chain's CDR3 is CATAEDRNFEQYF. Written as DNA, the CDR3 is TGTGCCACCGCTGAGGACAGGAATTTCGAGCAGTACTTC.

CDR3 in amino acids: CATSDLIGPIDTQYF. The CDR3 DNA is TGTGCCACCAGTGACCTTATCGGTCCTATCGATACGCAGTATTTT. This chain links TRBV24-1 with TRBJ2-3; D not resolved. Trimming took 4 bases from V and 6 from J, leaving 16 bases between them. This CDR3 is built from 15 residues. Per the germline V gene, CDR1 is KGHDR and CDR2 is SFDVKD.

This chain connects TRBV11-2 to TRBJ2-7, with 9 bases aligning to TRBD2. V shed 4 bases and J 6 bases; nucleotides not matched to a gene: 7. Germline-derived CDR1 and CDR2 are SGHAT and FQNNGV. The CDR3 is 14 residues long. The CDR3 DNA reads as TGTGCCAGCAGCTCGGGACTAGCCGCCTCCGAGCAGTACGTC. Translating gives CASSSGLAASEQYV.

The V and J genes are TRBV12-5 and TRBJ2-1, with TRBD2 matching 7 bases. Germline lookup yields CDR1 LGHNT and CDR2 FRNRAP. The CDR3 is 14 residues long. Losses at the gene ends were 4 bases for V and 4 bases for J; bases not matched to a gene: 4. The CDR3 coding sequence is TGTGCTAGTGGTTGGCTAGCGGTATACAATGAGCAGTTCTTC. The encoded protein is CASGWLAVYNEQFF. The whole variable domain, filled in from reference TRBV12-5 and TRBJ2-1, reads DARVTQTPRHKVTEMGQEVTMRCQPILGHNTVFWYRQTMMQGLELLAYFRNRAPLDDSGMPKDRFSAEMPDATLATLKIQPSEPRDSAVYFCASGWLAVYNEQFFGPGTRLTVL.

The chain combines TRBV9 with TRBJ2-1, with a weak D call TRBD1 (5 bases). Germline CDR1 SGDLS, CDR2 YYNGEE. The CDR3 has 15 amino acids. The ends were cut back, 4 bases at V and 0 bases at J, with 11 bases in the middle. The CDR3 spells CASSSQGSSYNEQFF. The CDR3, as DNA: TGTGCCAGCAGCTCTCAGGGTAGCTCCTACAATGAGCAGTTCTTC.

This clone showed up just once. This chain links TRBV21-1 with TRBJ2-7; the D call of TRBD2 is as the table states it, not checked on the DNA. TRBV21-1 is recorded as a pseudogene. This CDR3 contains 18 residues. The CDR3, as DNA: TGTGCCAGCAGCACTGGACTAGCGGGAGGGCAAATCTCCTACGAGCAGTACTTC. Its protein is CASSTGLAGGQISYEQYF.

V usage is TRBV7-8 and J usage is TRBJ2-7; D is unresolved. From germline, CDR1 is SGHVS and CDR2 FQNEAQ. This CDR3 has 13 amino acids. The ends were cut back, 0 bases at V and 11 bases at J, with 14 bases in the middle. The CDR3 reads CASSLAGASEKYF. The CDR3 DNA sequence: TGTGCCAGCAGCTTAGCCGGTGCAAGTGAGAAGTACTTC. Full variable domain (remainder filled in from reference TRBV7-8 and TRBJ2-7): GAGVSQSPRYKVAKRGQDVALRCDPISGHVSLFWYQQALGQGPEFLTYFQNEAQLDKSGLPSDRFFAERPEGSVSTLKIQRTQQEDSAVYLCASSLAGASEKYFGPGTRLTVT.

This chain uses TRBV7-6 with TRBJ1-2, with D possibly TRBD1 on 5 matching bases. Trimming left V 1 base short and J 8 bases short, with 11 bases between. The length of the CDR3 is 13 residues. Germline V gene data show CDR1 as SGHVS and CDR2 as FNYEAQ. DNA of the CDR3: TGTGCCAGCAGCTTAGAGCCAGGGCAGGGCTACACCTTC. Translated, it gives CASSLEPGQGYTF.

The CDR3: CASSGGDRAHNEKLFF. The CDR3 DNA sequence: TGTGCCAGCAGCGGTGGTGACAGGGCACATAATGAAAAACTGTTTTTT. The V call is TRBV9, the J call TRBJ1-4; 7 bases are a match to TRBD1. The V gene's germline CDR1 is SGDLS and CDR2 YYNGEE. V dropped 3 bases and J dropped 4; count of bases not matched to a gene: 9. This CDR3 has 16 amino acids.

CDR3 coding DNA: TGTGCCAGCAGCTTAGATGACGGGTTGGTTACGCAGTATTTT. It encodes CASSLDDGLVTQYF. The V gene is TRBV5-4, the J gene TRBJ2-3; D is ambiguous. The ends were cut back, 2 bases at V and 8 bases at J, with 15 bases in the middle. Germline CDR1 reads SGHNT; CDR2 reads YYREEE (reference sequence). The CDR3 has 14 amino acids.